These 6 T cell receptor beta chains came from one sample sequenced in a study of identical twins. TCRdb re-analysed the 5' RACE reads in MiXCR, keeping a single row per CDR3 protein. The data show about 220,000 distinct CDR3 sequences, with approximately 9% seen just once and 5.1% held by the top ten. The sequenced material came from memory (CD45RO+) T cells sorted from blood. Receptors were obtained from a woman aged 18-29 years in good health.

V and J are TRBV15 and TRBJ2-7, with D possibly matching TRBD1 (6 bases). Germline V gene data show CDR1 as LNHNV and CDR2 as YYDKDF (reference sequence). The CDR3 has 15 residues. Trimming took 3 bases from V and 3 from J, leaving 15 bases between them. The CDR3 sequence is CATSRSGTRSYEQYF. CDR3 bases: TGTGCCACCAGCAGGTCCGGGACAAGGAGCTACGAGCAGTACTTC. The complete variable domain, with remaining parts taken from reference TRBV15 and TRBJ2-7, reads DAMVIQNPRYQVTQFGKPVTLSCSQTLNHNVMYWYQQKSSQAPKLLFHYYDKDFNNEADTPDNFQSRRPNTSFCFLDIRSPGLGDTAMYLCATSRSGTRSYEQYFGPGTRLTVT.

This clonotype has a count of ten or more. This chain joins TRBV28 and TRBJ2-7; D is possibly TRBD1 or TRBD2 (5 bases each). The CDR3 loop spans 13 amino acids. Germline values: CDR1 MDHEN, CDR2 SYDVKM. V lost 5 bases and J lost 4, with 12 bases in between. The CDR3 loop reads CASSLFEGYEQYF. The CDR3 DNA follows: TGTGCCAGCAGTCTATTCGAGGGGTACGAGCAGTACTTC.

This clonotype was observed at least ten times. V gene TRBV20-1 combines with J gene TRBJ2-6; unclear D gene. Trimming pared 4 bases from V and 0 bases from J, leaving 7 bases between. CDR1 DFQATT and CDR2 SNEGSKA come from the germline V gene (reference sequence). The CDR3 runs to 14 residues. CDR3 DNA sequence: TGCAGTGCTACCCCCGGCTCTGGGGCCAACGTCCTGACTTTC. Amino acids: CSATPGSGANVLTF.

Comments on this clonotype: An end of the junction differs from the germline gene, which may be a read error. The chain combines TRBV20-1 with TRBJ2-2, with a weak D call TRBD1 (6 bases). Germline V lookup: CDR1 DFQATT, CDR2 SNEGSKA (reference sequence). The CDR3 is made up of 13 amino acids. The CDR3 DNA sequence: TGCGGTGCAGGGGCGAGCGACACCGGGGAGCTGTTTTTT. Translating it yields CGAGASDTGELFF.

The V gene is TRBV29-1, the J gene TRBJ2-4; maybe TRBD2 (5 bases). The CDR3 sequence is 14 residues long. In germline, CDR1 is SQVTM, CDR2 ANQGSEA. The germline V and J ends were trimmed by 4 bases and 0 bases, with 10 bases remaining between them. DNA for the CDR3: TGCAGCGTTGTAGGTGGGAGAGCCAAAAACATTCAGTACTTC. This encodes CSVVGGRAKNIQYF.

The table lists this clonotype with a few counts. The chain joins TRBV10-3 to TRBJ2-7; 7 bases line up with TRBD1. In germline, CDR1 is ENHRY, CDR2 SYGVKD. Trimming cost V 5 bases and J 1 base; bases outside gene matches: 5. The CDR3 spans 14 residues. The CDR3 DNA reads as TGTGCCATCAGTTCAGGGGACAGTTCCTACGAGCAGTACTTC. Translation: CAISSGDSSYEQYF.